This T cell receptor beta chain was sequenced in a study of control samples from healthy donors and cancer patients (dated by TCRdb to the early 2020s). The library was produced with the immunoSEQ multiplex PCR assay. TCRdb retrieved this table from immuneACCESS and kept in-frame rearrangements only. Not all clones are present; in checked studies, unresolved V genes account for under half, and no reason is known for the remainder. The sample table lists about 89,000 clones, more than 75% of them with a count of one. The ten largest clonotypes hold roughly 21% of the sample. The CDR3 starts with the cysteine, ends with the phenylalanine, and has 16 residues. Only CDR3 DNA is held: 48 bases, read in frame from base 1. V is clipped by 2 bases and J by 5 bases, and the sequence between their germline boundaries is 19 bases long. CDR1 SGHKS and CDR2 YYEKEE are derived from the germline V gene (reference sequence).

Turning to this clone: Its binding antigen is unknown. No much larger clone exists at a distance of one base, and base qualities are not known.

Sequencing used blood. The sequence was obtained from a man aged 25-40 years in good health. The chain joins TRBV5-5 to TRBJ2-5; TRBD1 is a weak D gene call, 6 bases matching. The CDR3 here reads CASSFNPTGTGETQYF. In nucleotides, the sequence is TGTGCCAGCAGCTTTAATCCAACAGGGACCGGCGAGACCCAGTACTTC.